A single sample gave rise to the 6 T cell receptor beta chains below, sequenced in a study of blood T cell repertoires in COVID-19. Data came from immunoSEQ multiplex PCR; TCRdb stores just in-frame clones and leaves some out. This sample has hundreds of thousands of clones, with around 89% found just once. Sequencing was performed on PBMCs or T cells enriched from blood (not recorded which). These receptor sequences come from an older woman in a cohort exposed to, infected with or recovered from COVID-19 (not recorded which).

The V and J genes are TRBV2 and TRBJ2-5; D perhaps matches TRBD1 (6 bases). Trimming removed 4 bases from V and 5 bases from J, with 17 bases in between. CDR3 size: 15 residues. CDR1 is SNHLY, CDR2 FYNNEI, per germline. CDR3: CASSGPQGIGETQYF. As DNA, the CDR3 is TGTGCCAGCAGTGGCCCCCAGGGGATAGGGGAGACCCAGTACTTC.

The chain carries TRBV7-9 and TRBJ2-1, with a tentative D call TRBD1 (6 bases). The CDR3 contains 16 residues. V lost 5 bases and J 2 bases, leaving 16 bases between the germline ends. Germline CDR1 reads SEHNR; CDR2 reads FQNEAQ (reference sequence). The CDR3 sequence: CASSDGNRATYNEQFF. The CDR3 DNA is TGTGCCAGCAGCGACGGGAACAGGGCCACCTACAATGAGCAGTTCTTC.

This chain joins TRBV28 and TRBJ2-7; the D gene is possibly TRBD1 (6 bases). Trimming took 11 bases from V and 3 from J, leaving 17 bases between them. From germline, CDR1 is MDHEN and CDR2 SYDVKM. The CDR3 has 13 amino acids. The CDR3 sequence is CAAKTTGNYEQYF. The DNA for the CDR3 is TGTGCCGCCAAGACTACAGGGAACTACGAGCAGTACTTC.

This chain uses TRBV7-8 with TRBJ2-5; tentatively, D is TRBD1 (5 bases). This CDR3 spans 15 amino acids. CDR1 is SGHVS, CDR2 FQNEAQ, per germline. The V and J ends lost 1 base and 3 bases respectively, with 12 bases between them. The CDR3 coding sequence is TGTGCCAGCAGCTTAGGGGGTCAGGGTGAAGAGACCCAGTACTTC. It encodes CASSLGGQGEETQYF.

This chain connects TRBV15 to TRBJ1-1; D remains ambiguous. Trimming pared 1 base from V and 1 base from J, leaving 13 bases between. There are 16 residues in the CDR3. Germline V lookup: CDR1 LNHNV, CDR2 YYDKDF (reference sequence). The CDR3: CATSRGSGVENTEAFF. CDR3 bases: TGTGCCACCAGCAGAGGTTCCGGGGTAGAGAACACTGAAGCTTTCTTT. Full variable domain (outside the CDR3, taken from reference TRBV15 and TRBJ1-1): DAMVIQNPRYQVTQFGKPVTLSCSQTLNHNVMYWYQQKSSQAPKLLFHYYDKDFNNEADTPDNFQSRRPNTSFCFLDIRSPGLGDTAMYLCATSRGSGVENTEAFFGQGTRLTVV.

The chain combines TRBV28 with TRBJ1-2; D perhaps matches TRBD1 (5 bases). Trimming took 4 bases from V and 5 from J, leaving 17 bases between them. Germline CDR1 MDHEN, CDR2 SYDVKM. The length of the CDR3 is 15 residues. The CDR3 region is CASSSDSGGSYGYTF. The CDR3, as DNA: TGTGCCAGCAGTTCCGACAGTGGCGGTTCGTATGGCTACACCTTC.